The entry below gives a single T cell receptor (beta chain) sequence along with its context. Assay used: immunoSEQ multiplex PCR; TCRdb lists only in-frame clones, some missing. The data hold millions of clones, with roughly 95% observed a single time. The germline V gene has CDR1 MNHEY and CDR2 SMNVEV (reference sequence). The CDR3 extends over 16 amino acids. Trimming removed 6 bases from V and 6 bases from J, with 18 bases in between. Naive CD8 isolation took CD45RO-negative cells positively selected for CCR7 and excluded terminally differentiated effector memory CD45RA+ cells. Adult donors, all healthy and HIV-negative, had no recent acute infections or vaccinations. These data originate in a study of shared clonotypes between healthy human individuals.

The chain links TRBV27 to TRBJ1-6; D is undetermined. Material: naive CD8+ T cells sorted from blood. The receptor was isolated from a man aged 18 to 29 in good health. The CDR3 loop reads CASSQTPTGSNSPLHF. The CDR3 bases are TGTGCCAGCAGCCAGACTCCCACGGGCTCTAATTCACCCCTCCACTTT.